These 29 T cell receptor beta chains were all obtained from the same sample, sequenced in a study of T cell repertoires in cytomegalovirus infection (dated by TCRdb to between 2019 and 2020). TCRdb names Illumina HiSeq 1500 as the instrument used. Using fastp trimming at Q25 and MiXCR clonotype assembly, TCRdb reanalyzed the public sequencing data and kept in-frame beta chains. Here each entry gathers all rows of one CDR3 protein and keeps the most common genes and DNA. For this sample the table gives fewer than 250,000 distinct CDR3 sequences, of which about 23% were detected only once. The ten biggest clones cover about 18% of the sample. The sequenced sample was CD8+ T cells from PBMCs. The source of these receptors is a human donor in good health (CMV status not recorded). Some clones in this sample may be carry-over from other donors' samples.

The chain links TRBV6-2 or TRBV6-3 to TRBJ2-7, with a tentative D call TRBD1 (6 bases). CDR3 length equals 15 residues. The V end was cut by 6 bases, the J end by 0 bases, with 15 bases between. CDR1 MNHEY and CDR2 SVGEGT come from the germline V gene. In DNA, the CDR3 is TGTGCCAGCAGCTCCAGGGGCCCGAGCTCCTACGAGCAGTACTTC. Amino acids: CASSSRGPSSYEQYF.

The chain is built from TRBV2 and TRBJ1-2, with a tentative D call TRBD1 (5 bases). V lost 7 bases, J lost 2 bases, and 11 bases lay in between. Germline lookup yields CDR1 SNHLY and CDR2 FYNNEI. This CDR3 is 13 amino acids long. The CDR3 region has the DNA TGTGCCAGCAATTACAGGTCGAACTATGGCTACACCTTC. Encoded protein: CASNYRSNYGYTF.

In its sample, this clonotype was seen once. The rearrangement joins TRBV27 to TRBJ2-3, with D perhaps TRBD2 (5 bases). This CDR3 region has 14 residues. CDR1 and CDR2 from the germline V gene are MNHEY and SMNVEV (reference sequence). V lost 5 bases, J lost 3 bases, and 12 bases lay in between. CDR3 sequence: CASSAWGVTDTQYF. DNA for the CDR3: TGTGCCAGCAGTGCCTGGGGAGTGACAGATACGCAGTATTTT.

This clonotype was counted between two and nine times. This rearrangement joins TRBV7-3 to TRBJ1-1, with 10 bases identical to TRBD1. Trimming removed 5 bases from V and 11 bases from J; junction bases left unmatched: 8. Germline V CDR1 and CDR2: SGHTA, FQGTGA. This CDR3 is built from 13 residues. The CDR3 nucleotides read TGTGCCAGCAGCGCTCGGGACAGGGGTTGGGCTTTCTTT. Translation gives CASSARDRGWAFF.

This clonotype has ten or more counts. V and J are TRBV28 and TRBJ1-3; D gene uncertain. The V and J ends lost 3 bases and 2 bases respectively, with 14 bases between them. Germline CDR1 and CDR2: MDHEN and SYDVKM. This CDR3 contains 16 residues. Here the CDR3 reads CASSLSSLLPGNTIYF. The CDR3 bases are TGTGCCAGCAGTTTGTCCAGCTTGCTTCCTGGAAACACCATATATTTT. The complete variable domain, with remaining parts taken from reference TRBV28 and TRBJ1-3, reads DVKVTQSSRYLVKRTGEKVFLECVQDMDHENMFWYRQDPGLGLRLIYFSYDVKMKEKGDIPEGYSVSREKKERFSLILESASTNQTSMYLCASSLSSLLPGNTIYFGEGSWLTVV.

This clonotype has more than one count but fewer than ten. The genes are TRBV12-5 and TRBJ2-2; D is unclear. V lost 3 bases to trimming and J lost 5 bases, with 16 bases between them. Germline CDR1 reads LGHNT; CDR2 reads FRNRAP. The CDR3 is 16 amino acids. CDR3 sequence: CASGFPGFPVTGELFF. The CDR3, as DNA: TGTGCTAGTGGTTTCCCAGGTTTCCCGGTGACCGGGGAGCTGTTTTTT.

This clonotype has more than one count but fewer than ten. CDR3 DNA: TGCGCCAGTTACAACAGGGGGCAAAAGGATGAGCAGTTCTTC. Translation: CASYNRGQKDEQFF. The V call is TRBV5-1, the J call TRBJ2-1; 9 bases align to TRBD1. CDR3 length: 14 amino acids. V shed 8 bases and J 8 bases; nucleotides not matched to a gene: 11. CDR1 is SGHRS and CDR2 is YFSETQ in the germline V gene.

V gene TRBV11-2 combines with J gene TRBJ2-3; D gene uncertain. Germline V gene sequence: CDR1 SGHAT, CDR2 FQNNGV. Trimming stripped 1 base from V and 11 bases from J, with 10 bases between. This CDR3 region has 12 residues. In DNA, the CDR3 is TGTGCCAGCAGCTTAGCTTTTCCGGAGCAGTATTTT. Protein: CASSLAFPEQYF.

The V call is TRBV28, the J call TRBJ2-1; perhaps TRBD2 as D (5 bases). The CDR3 is 14 amino acids. The germline V gene has CDR1 MDHEN and CDR2 SYDVKM. Trimming shortened V by 6 bases and J by 2 bases, and 11 bases separated the two germline ends. The chain's CDR3 is CASRALGTYNEQFF. CDR3 in DNA: TGTGCCAGCAGGGCCCTCGGGACCTACAATGAGCAGTTCTTC.

The sample holds a few counts of this clonotype. The rearrangement uses TRBV28 and TRBJ2-3, with a tentative D call TRBD2 (5 bases). CDR1 and CDR2 from the germline V gene are MDHEN and SYDVKM. V lost 6 bases and J 2 bases, leaving 27 bases between the germline ends. The CDR3 totals 19 residues. CDR3 amino acids: CASSSPGLNENPNTDTQYF. The DNA for the CDR3 is TGTGCCAGCAGCTCCCCTGGACTTAATGAGAACCCAAACACAGATACGCAGTATTTT.

The sample holds a few counts of this clonotype. CDR3 coding DNA: TGTGCCAGCAGCTTAGGGTCCCCCACGGCCTACAATGAGCAGTTCTTC. Its protein product is CASSLGSPTAYNEQFF. This chain uses TRBV11-3 with TRBJ2-1; no clear D gene. Germline CDR1 is SGHNT and CDR2 is YENEEA. This CDR3 has 16 residues. Trimming took off 1 base at V and 2 bases at J, with 12 bases between the two ends.

This clonotype appeared many times. The rearrangement joins TRBV28 to TRBJ2-7, with D possibly TRBD2 on 7 matching bases. Trimming stripped 7 bases from V and 6 bases from J, with 25 bases between. Germline CDR1 is MDHEN and CDR2 is SYDVKM. The CDR3 has 16 residues. The CDR3 DNA is TGTGCCAGCACCAAACTGGTCGGGGGGCGCCTCGGCGAGCAGTACTTC. Translation gives CASTKLVGGRLGEQYF.

This clonotype has a handful of counts. The gene calls are TRBV20-1 and TRBJ1-2; D gene unclear. V lost 0 bases, J lost 5 bases, and 13 bases lay in between. This CDR3 contains 14 residues. Germline lookup yields CDR1 DFQATT and CDR2 SNEGSKA (reference sequence). CDR3 protein: CSARDTLRSYGYTF. The CDR3 bases are TGCAGTGCTAGAGATACGTTACGCTCATATGGCTACACCTTC.

The sample holds a few counts of this clonotype. The rearrangement links TRBV19 to TRBJ2-1; 11 bases are shared with TRBD2. V was pared by 8 bases and J by 2 bases, with 2 bases of the junction left unmatched. The germline gives CDR1 LNHDA, CDR2 SQIVND (reference sequence). The CDR3 runs 14 residues. The CDR3 sequence is CASGLAGTYNEQFF. The CDR3 DNA follows: TGTGCCAGTGGACTAGCGGGCACCTACAATGAGCAGTTCTTC.

This clonotype was picked up many times. The V gene is TRBV11-2, the J gene TRBJ2-1; TRBD1 aligns across 12 bases. V was clipped by 4 bases and J by 8 bases; unmatched bases: 9. CDR3 length: 16 amino acids. Germline V gene sequence: CDR1 SGHAT, CDR2 FQNNGV. CDR3 nucleotides: TGTGCCAGCAGCTCACCGGGACAGGGGGCTATCGATGAGCAGTTCTTC. It is translated as CASSSPGQGAIDEQFF.

Only a few counts were recorded for this clonotype. The chain employs TRBV20-1 and TRBJ2-7, with D perhaps given as TRBD1 or TRBD2 (5 bases each). The length of the CDR3 is 15 residues. Germline V lookup: CDR1 DFQATT, CDR2 SNEGSKA (reference sequence). V lost 3 bases, J lost 3 bases, and 18 bases lay in between. CDR3 coding DNA: TGCAGTGCTAGGGGACGGGACCTAGTCAACTACGAGCAGTACTTC. Its protein product is CSARGRDLVNYEQYF.

This clonotype appeared a few times. The chain links TRBV5-4 to TRBJ1-2, with TRBD1 as a possible D gene (5 bases). From germline, CDR1 is SGHNT and CDR2 YYREEE (reference sequence). Deletions cut 3 bases from V and 5 bases from J, with 17 bases between. This CDR3 contains 15 residues. The CDR3 region has the DNA TGTGCCAGCAGCTCAGGACATGGATTGAGTTATGGCTACACCTTC. It encodes CASSSGHGLSYGYTF. The full variable domain, with the rest looked up from reference TRBV5-4 and TRBJ1-2, is ETGVTQSPTHLIKTRGQQVTLRCSSQSGHNTVSWYQQALGQGPQFIFQYYREEENGRGNFPPRFSGLQFPNYSSELNVNALELDDSALYLCASSSGHGLSYGYTFGSGTRLTVV.

This clonotype is classed as medium-sized. The chain combines TRBV6-5 with TRBJ2-6, with 7 bases identical to TRBD2. The germline CDR1 and CDR2 sequences are MNHEY and SVGAGI. The CDR3 contains 16 residues. Trimming at V came to 2 bases and at J to 12 bases, leaving 13 bases not matched to a gene. The CDR3 sequence is CASSYRGAGAEFVLTF. CDR3 nucleotides: TGTGCCAGCAGTTACAGGGGCGCGGGAGCAGAGTTCGTCCTGACTTTC.

The chain links TRBV5-1 to TRBJ2-1, with TRBD2 as a possible D gene (5 bases). The CDR3 is made up of 14 amino acids. Looked up from germline, CDR1 is SGHRS and CDR2 is YFSETQ. V lost 4 bases and J lost 7, with 15 bases in between. CDR3 sequence reads: CASSNPGDGNEQFF. CDR3 nucleotide sequence: TGCGCCAGCAGCAACCCCGGGGATGGGAATGAGCAGTTCTTC.

The chain uses TRBV11-1 and TRBJ2-7; 10 bases line up with TRBD1. Trimming at V came to 5 bases and at J to 6 bases, leaving 7 bases not matched to a gene. Germline-derived CDR1 and CDR2 are SGHAT and FQDESV (reference sequence). There are 14 residues in the CDR3. CDR3 region: CASSPRDRGLEQYF. The CDR3 nucleotides read TGTGCCAGCAGCCCCCGGGACAGGGGTCTCGAGCAGTACTTC.

Ten or more counts support this clonotype. V and J are TRBV28 and TRBJ2-1; D unclear. Trimming removed 6 bases at V and 0 bases at J, with 12 bases between. The CDR3 totals 15 residues. Germline V gene lookup returns CDR1 MDHEN and CDR2 SYDVKM. The DNA of the CDR3 is TGTGCCAGCAGGAGTCCTAGTAGCTCCTACAATGAGCAGTTCTTC. Protein product: CASRSPSSSYNEQFF.

This clonotype was counted ten times or more. V gene TRBV7-2 combines with J gene TRBJ2-1; 12 positions agree with TRBD2. CDR3 length: 17 residues. With 2 bases clipped from V and 9 bases from J, the junction kept 11 bases outside the gene matches. Germline V gene data show CDR1 as SGHTA and CDR2 as FQGNSA. The CDR3: CASSLMASGGVRGEQFF. In nucleotides, the CDR3 is TGTGCCAGCAGCTTAATGGCTAGCGGGGGGGTGAGAGGTGAGCAGTTCTTC. Full variable domain (missing parts from reference TRBV7-2 and TRBJ2-1): GAGVSQSPSNKVTEKGKDVELRCDPISGHTALYWYRQSLGQGLEFLIYFQGNSAPDKSGLPSDRFSAERTGGSVSTLTIQRTQQEDSAVYLCASSLMASGGVRGEQFFGPGTRLTVL.

The V and J genes are TRBV27 and TRBJ2-1, with 7 bases identical to TRBD1. Unmatched junction bases numbered 4, after V lost 0 bases and J lost 5 bases. This CDR3 has 15 residues. Germline V gives CDR1 MNHEY, CDR2 SMNVEV (reference sequence). CDR3 sequence reads: CASSLSTTGNNEQFF. The CDR3 coding sequence is TGTGCCAGCAGTTTATCTACGACAGGGAACAATGAGCAGTTCTTC.

The chain joins TRBV14 to TRBJ2-5; TRBD1 might be the D (5 bases). From germline, CDR1 is SGHDN and CDR2 FVKESK. The CDR3 runs 16 residues. Trimming removed 0 bases at V and 4 bases at J, with 15 bases between. In DNA, the CDR3 is TGTGCCAGCAGCCAAGATCCAGGGCCCATGGGAGAGACCCAGTACTTC. It specifies CASSQDPGPMGETQYF.

The chain is built from TRBV18 and TRBJ1-2, with D tentatively TRBD1 (6 bases). V was clipped by 2 bases and J by 6 bases, with 13 bases between them. CDR1 KGHSH and CDR2 LQKENI come from the germline V gene. This CDR3 is built from 14 residues. The CDR3 region is CASSPNVQGDGYTF. The CDR3 DNA is TGTGCCAGCTCACCAAACGTACAGGGCGATGGCTACACCTTC.

The sample holds many counts of this clonotype. This chain connects TRBV14 to TRBJ1-1; D unresolved. The V gene lost 0 bases and the J gene lost 8 bases, with 10 bases spanning the gap. The CDR3 contains 13 residues. Looked up from germline, CDR1 is SGHDN and CDR2 is FVKESK. The DNA of the CDR3 is TGTGCCAGCAGCCAAGATTCGGGAATAGAAGCTTTCTTT. Translating gives CASSQDSGIEAFF.

In this sample, this clonotype turned up a few times. The chain couples TRBV27 to TRBJ2-7; maybe TRBD1 (6 bases). This CDR3 contains 14 residues. V was pared by 6 bases and J by 0 bases, with 12 bases between. Looked up from germline, CDR1 is MNHEY and CDR2 is SMNVEV (reference sequence). This CDR3 is CASRPGQLSYEQYF. CDR3 in DNA: TGTGCCAGCAGACCCGGACAGCTCTCCTACGAGCAGTACTTC.

This clonotype was seen just once. The V gene is TRBV20-1, the J gene TRBJ1-1; no reliable D call. Germline CDR1 and CDR2: DFQATT and SNEGSKA (reference sequence). Trimming shortened V by 2 bases and J by 10 bases, and 17 bases separated the two germline ends. The length of the CDR3 is 13 residues. The CDR3 DNA sequence: TGCAGTGCTAGACCCCCGGCAGCCCCAGGAGCTTTCTTT. It translates to CSARPPAAPGAFF.

In this sample, this clonotype turned up many times. The J gene is TRBJ1-1, the V gene TRBV7-2; perhaps TRBD1 as D (5 bases). V lost 4 bases and J 4 bases, leaving 16 bases between the germline ends. Germline V gives CDR1 SGHTA, CDR2 FQGNSA. CDR3 size: 15 residues. The CDR3 sequence is CASSSVVGLATEAFF. CDR3 nucleotide sequence: TGTGCCAGCAGCTCGGTGGTGGGGCTGGCCACTGAAGCTTTCTTT.